This T cell receptor beta chain came from a study of cytomegalovirus exposure and HLA in healthy donors. Overall study findings and caveats: While the bulk of TCR sequences proved rare, some public TCRs turned up in many donors. Altogether, 160 or so TCR beta chains were recorded as cytomegalovirus-associated.

This table comes from immunoSEQ multiplex PCR, and its TCRdb copy is limited to in-frame clones, with some not included. Of about 150,000 clones in the sample, 88% were seen once. With respect to this clone: Its antigen remains unidentified.

Trimming pared 2 bases from V and 6 bases from J, leaving 9 bases between. This CDR3 spans 13 amino acids. The germline gives CDR1 MNHEY, CDR2 SMNVEV (reference sequence). The receptor was derived from a man younger than 35 in good health and CMV-seronegative. The chain combines TRBV27 with TRBJ2-3; D may be TRBD2 (5 bases). Sequenced material: PBMCs. CDR3 nucleotide sequence: TGTGCCAGCAGTTTACCCCCGGGGGATACGCAGTATTTT. It encodes CASSLPPGDTQYF.